The next 25 T cell receptor beta chains were all read from a single sample in a study of CD8+ T cells in alopecia areata. Extracted from the samples, RNA was reverse transcribed into cDNA to serve as the sequencing template. Measured with immunoSEQ multiplex PCR; TCRdb has only the in-frame clones, and not every one. Of roughly 150,000 clones listed, around two thirds are singletons. The material sequenced was CD8+ T cells sorted from blood. The source of these receptors is a human donor in good health.

This clone was counted a few times. V usage is TRBV12-5 and J usage is TRBJ2-7, with 7 bases that match TRBD1. CDR1 and CDR2 from the germline V gene are LGHNT and FRNRAP. Germline trimming cut 5 bases from V and 3 bases from J; bases unmatched to any gene: 7. The CDR3 runs 14 residues. In DNA form, the CDR3 reads TGTGCTAGTGGTGCCAGGGACAGAAACTACGAGCAGTACTTC. The encoded protein is CASGARDRNYEQYF.

This clone has just a few counts. The chain employs TRBV29-1 and TRBJ2-1; tentatively, D is TRBD2 (6 bases). The CDR3 contains 14 residues. Germline CDR1 and CDR2: SQVTM and ANQGSEA. V lost 3 bases to trimming and J lost 5 bases, with 14 bases between them. In DNA, the CDR3 is TGCAGCGTTGACACGGGAGAAGGAAACAATGAGCAGTTCTTC. This translates into CSVDTGEGNNEQFF.

The chain combines TRBV9 with TRBJ2-7, with 8 bases that match TRBD2. This CDR3 contains 16 residues. V trimming: 5 bases; J trimming: 3 bases; junction bases outside the gene matches: 13. Germline V gives CDR1 SGDLS, CDR2 YYNGEE. The chain's CDR3 is CASSPRAGGPLYEQYF. CDR3 DNA sequence: TGTGCCAGCAGTCCTCGGGCGGGAGGTCCTCTCTACGAGCAGTACTTC.

This clone was seen a handful of times. The V gene is TRBV29-1, the J gene TRBJ1-2; 7 bases agree with TRBD1. J gave up 3 bases and V 1 base, and 8 bases lay outside the gene matches. This CDR3 is built from 15 residues. In germline, CDR1 is SQVTM, CDR2 ANQGSEA. CDR3 loop: CSVEVEGAGDYGYTF. CDR3 DNA: TGCAGCGTTGAAGTTGAGGGGGCAGGGGACTATGGCTACACCTTC.

The genes are TRBV2 and TRBJ1-1; D possibly corresponds to TRBD1 (5 bases). The V and J ends lost 7 bases and 0 bases respectively, with 15 bases between them. CDR1 and CDR2 from the germline V gene are SNHLY and FYNNEI. The CDR3 covers 15 residues. CDR3 sequence: CASTNKEGMNTEAFF. The DNA of the CDR3 is TGTGCCAGCACAAATAAAGAGGGGATGAACACTGAAGCTTTCTTT.

The CDR3, as DNA: TGCAGCGTTGTGGTCTCGCCTTCATACGCTGAAGCTTTCTTT. It is translated as CSVVVSPSYAEAFF. V gene TRBV29-1 combines with J gene TRBJ1-1; no clear D. Germline lookup yields CDR1 SQVTM and CDR2 ANQGSEA. The CDR3 spans 14 residues. V lost 4 bases to trimming and J lost 6 bases, with 18 bases between them.

The chain has TRBV27 and TRBJ2-7; 10 positions match TRBD1. CDR1 is MNHEY and CDR2 is SMNVEV in the germline V gene (reference sequence). The CDR3 consists of 15 residues. V lost 8 bases, J lost 3 bases, and 10 bases stayed unmatched. The CDR3 coding sequence is TGTGCCAGCCGGAAGGGCGGGACAGGGGACTACGAGCAGTACTTC. It codes for CASRKGGTGDYEQYF.

The rearrangement joins TRBV11-2 to TRBJ2-5; TRBD1 might be the D (6 bases). This CDR3 contains 13 residues. Germline V gene sequence: CDR1 SGHAT, CDR2 FQNNGV. V was cut by 0 bases and J by 7 bases, with 9 bases left in between. CDR3 bases: TGTGCCAGCAGCTTAGACAGGGGTGGGACCCAGTACTTC. Its translation is CASSLDRGGTQYF.

The chain is built from TRBV6-5 and TRBJ2-6, with a weak D call TRBD2 (6 bases). Trimming removed 7 bases from V and 1 base from J, with 11 bases in between. The V gene's germline CDR1 is MNHEY and CDR2 SVGAGI. The CDR3 totals 15 residues. This CDR3 is CASKYGGSGANVLTF. The CDR3 DNA follows: TGTGCCAGCAAATACGGGGGATCTGGGGCCAACGTCCTGACTTTC.

The CDR3 reads CASSGPGGDEAFF. CDR3 coding DNA: TGTGCCAGCAGTGGTCCAGGCGGGGATGAAGCTTTCTTT. The J gene is TRBJ1-1, the V gene TRBV25-1; D not resolved. There are 13 residues in the CDR3. V lost 4 bases, J lost 7 bases, and 13 bases lay in between. The germline V gene encodes CDR1 MGHDK and CDR2 SYGVNS.

This chain links TRBV7-9 with TRBJ1-1; D gene ambiguous. From germline, CDR1 is SEHNR and CDR2 FQNEAQ (reference sequence). CDR3 length: 18 amino acids. The germline V and J ends were trimmed by 1 base and 0 bases, with 18 bases remaining between them. CDR3: CASSLGTGGIRLNTEAFF. The CDR3 DNA reads TGTGCCAGCAGCTTAGGTACTGGCGGGATCCGACTGAACACTGAAGCTTTCTTT.

This rearrangement joins TRBV30 to TRBJ2-3; D possibly corresponds to TRBD1 (5 bases). V was pared by 5 bases and J by 3 bases, with 15 bases between. CDR3 length: 14 amino acids. Germline V lookup: CDR1 GTSNPN, CDR2 SVGIG (reference sequence). The DNA of the CDR3 is TGTGCCTGGCAGGGATCCGCCGGGACAGATACGCAGTATTTT. Its protein product is CAWQGSAGTDTQYF.

The chain carries TRBV27 and TRBJ2-7, with a tentative D call TRBD2 (6 bases). The CDR3 has 13 residues. Per the germline V gene, CDR1 is MNHEY and CDR2 is SMNVEV (reference sequence). V lost 6 bases and J lost 2, with 11 bases in between. For the CDR3, the DNA is TGTGCCAGCAGAAGCCGGGAGACCTACGAGCAGTACTTC. It encodes CASRSRETYEQYF.

The gene calls are TRBV27 and TRBJ1-2, with TRBD1 matching 7 bases. Trimming removed 5 bases from V and 7 bases from J; junction bases left unmatched: 4. There are 12 residues in the CDR3. The germline V gene encodes CDR1 MNHEY and CDR2 SMNVEV (reference sequence). The CDR3 region is CASSPDRVGYTF. In DNA, the CDR3 is TGTGCCAGCAGTCCTGACAGGGTTGGCTACACCTTC.

The chain links TRBV5-1 to TRBJ2-1; D ambiguous. This CDR3 is built from 15 residues. Trimming stripped 3 bases from V and 4 bases from J, with 14 bases between. Per germline, CDR1 SGHRS and CDR2 YFSETQ. CDR3 DNA sequence: TGCGCCAGCAGCTCCGGAGACAACTCATACAATGAGCAGTTCTTC. This translates into CASSSGDNSYNEQFF.

The chain uses TRBV4-1 and TRBJ2-1; no clear D gene. Germline V gene data show CDR1 as MGHRA and CDR2 as YSYEKL. The CDR3 runs 13 residues. Trimming pared 1 base from V and 8 bases from J, leaving 9 bases between. The CDR3 reads CASSQGPGYEQFF. The CDR3 DNA reads TGCGCCAGCAGCCAAGGCCCAGGCTATGAGCAGTTCTTC.

The genes are TRBV10-2 and TRBJ2-1; 12 bases map to TRBD1. The V gene end was trimmed by 2 bases and the J gene end by 7 bases; junction bases not matched to a gene: 6. The CDR3 has 16 residues. From germline, CDR1 is WSHSY and CDR2 SAAADI. CDR3 region: CASSEVPGQGANEQFF. The CDR3 DNA sequence: TGCGCCAGCAGTGAGGTACCGGGACAGGGGGCTAATGAGCAGTTCTTC.

The rearrangement joins TRBV15 to TRBJ2-1; 10 bases agree with TRBD1. Germline loops: CDR1 LNHNV, CDR2 YYDKDF (reference sequence). Unmatched junction bases numbered 22, after V lost 5 bases and J lost 6 bases. The CDR3 consists of 20 residues. CDR3 sequence: CATSRPGGTGEFLLSNEQFF. The CDR3, as DNA: TGTGCCACCAGCCGACCAGGAGGGACAGGGGAATTCCTCCTAAGCAATGAGCAGTTCTTC.

This clone appeared a few times. V gene TRBV29-1 combines with J gene TRBJ2-1; D assignment may be TRBD1 or TRBD2 (5 bases each). The V gene lost 7 bases and the J gene lost 3 bases, with 16 bases spanning the gap. The germline gives CDR1 SQVTM, CDR2 ANQGSEA. This CDR3 has 14 amino acids. CDR3 protein: CSAPWGSDYNEQFF. In DNA, the CDR3 is TGCAGCGCGCCCTGGGGGAGTGACTACAATGAGCAGTTCTTC.

This clone was seen a handful of times. The chain carries TRBV13 and TRBJ2-3, with TRBD2 matching over 9 bases. The V and J ends lost 5 bases and 3 bases, in that order; junction bases with no gene match: 3. The germline CDR1 and CDR2 sequences are PRHDT and FYEKMQ (reference sequence). This CDR3 contains 14 residues. This CDR3 reads CASSLAGRTDTQYF. DNA for the CDR3: TGTGCCAGCAGCCTAGCGGGAAGGACAGATACGCAGTATTTT.

The gene calls are TRBV5-1 and TRBJ2-7; a weak D match, TRBD1 (8 bases). Looked up from germline, CDR1 is SGHRS and CDR2 is YFSETQ. Deletions cut 2 bases from V and 2 bases from J, with 11 bases between. This CDR3 region has 14 residues. The CDR3: CASSLAGQAYEQYF. The CDR3 coding sequence is TGCGCCAGCAGCTTAGCGGGACAGGCCTACGAGCAGTACTTC.

The rearrangement uses TRBV20-1 and TRBJ2-1; 7 bases match TRBD2. The CDR3 spans 11 residues. Looked up from germline, CDR1 is DFQATT and CDR2 is SNEGSKA (reference sequence). J lost 12 bases, V lost 7 bases, and 9 bases had no gene match. CDR3: CSVRGLEGQFF. CDR3 coding DNA: TGCAGTGTAAGAGGACTAGAGGGGCAGTTCTTC.

A few counts support this clone. This chain connects TRBV23-1 to TRBJ2-1, with D unclear. TRBV23-1 is recorded as an ORF, its role being uncertain. V lost 1 base and J 3 bases, leaving 16 bases between the germline ends. CDR3 size: 17 residues. CDR3 residues: CASSQYTLNGLYNEQFF. The CDR3 DNA is TGCGCCAGCAGTCAATACACCTTAAACGGGCTCTACAATGAGCAGTTCTTC.

Notes on this clone: Different DNA sequences within this sample yield the same CDR3. The chain is built from TRBV29-1 and TRBJ2-7, with D unclear. V shed 0 bases and J shed 4 bases, with 7 bases lying between them. There are 12 residues in the CDR3. Germline CDR1 and CDR2: SQVTM and ANQGSEA. The CDR3 here is CSVEDRPYEQYF. CDR3 bases: TGCAGCGTTGAAGATCGGCCTTACGAGCAGTACTTC.

A single count supports this clone. This sequence joins TRBV2 and TRBJ1-1; D may be TRBD1 (5 bases). V lost 10 bases, J lost 4 bases, and 13 bases lay in between. Germline V lookup: CDR1 SNHLY, CDR2 FYNNEI. The CDR3 extends over 12 amino acids. CDR3 DNA sequence: TGTGCCAATGAAGGGGTTTCCACTGAAGCTTTCTTT. Translating it yields CANEGVSTEAFF.